The text below deals with one T cell receptor beta chain. Its antigen is not identified. The CDR3 loop spans 15 amino acids. Looked up from germline, CDR1 is SGHRS and CDR2 is YFSETQ. The V gene end was trimmed by 0 bases and the J gene end by 1 base; junction bases not matched to a gene: 3. This sample is drawn from a study of cytomegalovirus exposure and HLA in healthy donors. About the study: Per a later analysis, the roughly 690 first-cohort and 120 validation repertoires shared one platform. Study results and caveats: It was reportedly the case that the classifier diagnosed cytomegalovirus status with high specificity and sensitivity. Some TCR beta chains (164 of them) were listed as cytomegalovirus-associated. The TCR clusters that emerged in the first cohort tended, a later analysis found, to co-occur in the 120 or so validation repertoires.

Method: immunoSEQ multiplex PCR; TCRdb's copy keeps in-frame clones and lacks some. The sample carries 65,000 to 80,000 clones, approximately 94% recorded once. Sequenced input: PBMCs. The origin of this receptor is a woman under 30 in good health and CMV-seropositive. V is TRBV5-1 and J is TRBJ1-1, with TRBD1 matching 7 bases. This CDR3 reads CASSLAGQPNTEAFF. For the CDR3, the DNA is TGCGCCAGCAGCTTGGCGGGACAGCCGAACACTGAAGCTTTCTTT.